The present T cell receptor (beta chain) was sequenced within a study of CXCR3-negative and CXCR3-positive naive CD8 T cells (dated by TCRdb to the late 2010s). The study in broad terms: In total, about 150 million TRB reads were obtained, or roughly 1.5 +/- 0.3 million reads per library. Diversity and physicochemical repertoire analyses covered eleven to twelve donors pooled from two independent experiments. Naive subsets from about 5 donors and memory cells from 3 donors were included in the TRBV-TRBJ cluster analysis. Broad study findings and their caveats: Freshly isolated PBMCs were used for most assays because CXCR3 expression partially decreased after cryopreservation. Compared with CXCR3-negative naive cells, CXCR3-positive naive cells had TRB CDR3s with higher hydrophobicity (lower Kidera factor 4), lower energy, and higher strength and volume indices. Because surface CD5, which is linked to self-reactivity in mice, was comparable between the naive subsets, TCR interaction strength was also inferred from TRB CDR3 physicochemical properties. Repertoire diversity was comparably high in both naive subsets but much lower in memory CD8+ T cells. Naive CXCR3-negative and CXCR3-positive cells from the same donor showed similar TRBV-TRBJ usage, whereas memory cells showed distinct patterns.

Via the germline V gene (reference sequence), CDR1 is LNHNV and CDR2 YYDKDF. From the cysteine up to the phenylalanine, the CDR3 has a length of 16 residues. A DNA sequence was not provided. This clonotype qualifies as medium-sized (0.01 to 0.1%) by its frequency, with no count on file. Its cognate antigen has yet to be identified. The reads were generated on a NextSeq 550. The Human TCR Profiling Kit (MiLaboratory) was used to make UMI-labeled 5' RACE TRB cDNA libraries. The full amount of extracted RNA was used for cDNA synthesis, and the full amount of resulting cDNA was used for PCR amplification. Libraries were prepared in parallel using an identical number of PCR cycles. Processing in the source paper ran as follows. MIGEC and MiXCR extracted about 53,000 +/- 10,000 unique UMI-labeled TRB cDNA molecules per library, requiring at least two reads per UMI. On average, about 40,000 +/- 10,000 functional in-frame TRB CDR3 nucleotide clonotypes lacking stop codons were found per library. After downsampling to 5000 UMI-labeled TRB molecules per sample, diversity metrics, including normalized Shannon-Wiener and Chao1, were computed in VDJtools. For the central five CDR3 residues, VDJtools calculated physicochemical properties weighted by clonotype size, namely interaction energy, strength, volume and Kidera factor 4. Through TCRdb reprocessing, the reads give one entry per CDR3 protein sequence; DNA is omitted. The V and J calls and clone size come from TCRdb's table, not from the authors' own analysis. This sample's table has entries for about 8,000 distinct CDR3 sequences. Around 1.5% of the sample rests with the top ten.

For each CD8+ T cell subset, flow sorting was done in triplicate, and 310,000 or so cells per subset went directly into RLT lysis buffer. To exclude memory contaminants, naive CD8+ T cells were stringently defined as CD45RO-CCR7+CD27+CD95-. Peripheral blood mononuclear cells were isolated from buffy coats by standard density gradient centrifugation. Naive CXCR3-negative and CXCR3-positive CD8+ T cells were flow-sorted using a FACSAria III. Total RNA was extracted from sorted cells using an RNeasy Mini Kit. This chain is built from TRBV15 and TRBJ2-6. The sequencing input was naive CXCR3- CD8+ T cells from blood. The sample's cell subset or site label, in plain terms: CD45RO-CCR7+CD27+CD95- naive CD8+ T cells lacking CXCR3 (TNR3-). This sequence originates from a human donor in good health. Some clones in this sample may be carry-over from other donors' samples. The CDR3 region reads CATSTLPDGGANVLTF. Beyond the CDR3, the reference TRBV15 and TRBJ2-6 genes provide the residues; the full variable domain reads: DAMVIQNPRYQVTQFGKPVTLSCSQTLNHNVMYWYQQKSSQAPKLLFHYYDKDFNNEADTPDNFQSRRPNTSFCFLDIRSPGLGDTAMYLCATSTLPDGGANVLTFGAGSRLTVL.